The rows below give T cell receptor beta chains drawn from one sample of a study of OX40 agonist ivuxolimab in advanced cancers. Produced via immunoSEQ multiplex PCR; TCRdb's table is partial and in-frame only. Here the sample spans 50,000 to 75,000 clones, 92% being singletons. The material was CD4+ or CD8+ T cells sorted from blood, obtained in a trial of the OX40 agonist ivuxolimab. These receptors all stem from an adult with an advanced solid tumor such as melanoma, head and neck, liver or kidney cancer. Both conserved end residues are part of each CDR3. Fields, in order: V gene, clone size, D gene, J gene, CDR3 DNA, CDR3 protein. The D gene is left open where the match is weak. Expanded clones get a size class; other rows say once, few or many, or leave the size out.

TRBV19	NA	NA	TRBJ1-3	TGTGCCAGCAGACCCAGAGGCTCTGGAAACACCATATATTTT	CASRPRGSGNTIYF
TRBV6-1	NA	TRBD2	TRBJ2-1	TGTGCCAGCACCTTATTAGCGGGGGCGTACAATGAGCAGTTCTTC	CASTLLAGAYNEQFF
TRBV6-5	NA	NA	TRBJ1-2	TGTGCCAGCAGACAGGGATACTATGGCTACACCTTC	CASRQGYYGYTF
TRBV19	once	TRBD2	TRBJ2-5	TGTGCCAGTAGTATCTTTAGCGGGGGGGCCACTCAAGAGACCCAGTACTTC	CASSIFSGGATQETQYF
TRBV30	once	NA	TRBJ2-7	TGTGCCTGGAGTGTACTGGGGGGGGCCGCCTACGAGCAGTACTTC	CAWSVLGGAAYEQYF
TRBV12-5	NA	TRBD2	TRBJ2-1	TGTGCTAGTGGTTTGGTTAGCGGGAGGGCCGTTGAGCAGTTCTTC	CASGLVSGRAVEQFF
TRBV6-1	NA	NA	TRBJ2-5	TGTGCCAGCAGTGAAGCGTGGACTACACAAGAGACCCAGTACTTC	CASSEAWTTQETQYF
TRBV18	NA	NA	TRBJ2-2	TGTGCCAGCTCATCCTTGGACAGGAACACCGGGGAGCTGTTTTTT	CASSSLDRNTGELFF
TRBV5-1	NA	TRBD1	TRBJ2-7	TGCGCCAGCAGGCAGGGGGTCGAGCAGTACTTC	CASRQGVEQYF
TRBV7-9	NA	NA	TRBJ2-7	TGTGCCAGCAGTTTTCCCTCGGGGGACGGGCCCTACGAGCAGTACTTC	CASSFPSGDGPYEQYF
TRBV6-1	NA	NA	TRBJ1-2	TGTGCCAGCAGAGCGTCGGTGAGACTTGGCTACACCTTC	CASRASVRLGYTF
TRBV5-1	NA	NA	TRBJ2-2	TGCGCCAGCAGCTTGGACCGACCCAGCACCGGGGAGCTGTTTTTT	CASSLDRPSTGELFF
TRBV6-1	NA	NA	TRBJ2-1	TGTGCCAGCTGCGGGGCAGCACACAATGAGCAGTTCTTC	CASCGAAHNEQFF
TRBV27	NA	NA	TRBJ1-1	TGTGCCAGCAGATCTGGTCTCGGCCGAGAAAACGGTGAAGCTTTCTTT	CASRSGLGRENGEAFF
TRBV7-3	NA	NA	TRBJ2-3	TGTGCCAGCAGCTTAGACTTCGCGACCACAGATACGCAGTATTTT	CASSLDFATTDTQYF
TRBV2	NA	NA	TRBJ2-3	TGTGCCAGCAGTGGGACCCGACTTATGGATACGCAGTATTTT	CASSGTRLMDTQYF
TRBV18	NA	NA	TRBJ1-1	TGTGCCAGCTCACCACAGGAGAACACTGAAGCTTTCTTT	CASSPQENTEAFF
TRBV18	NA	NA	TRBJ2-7	TGTGCCAGCTCACCACCCCGGAGCTCCTACGAGCAGTACTTC	CASSPPRSSYEQYF
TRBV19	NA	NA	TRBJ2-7	TGTGCCAGTAGTATAGGCACAGTTTCCTACGAGCAGTACTTC	CASSIGTVSYEQYF
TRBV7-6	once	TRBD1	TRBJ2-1	TGTGCCAGCAGCTTAAGAACGGTCGGGACAGGGGCTTACAATGAGCAGTTCTTC	CASSLRTVGTGAYNEQFF
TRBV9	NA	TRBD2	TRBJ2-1	TGTGCCAGCAGCGTAGGACTAGCGGGGGGGCTCTCCTACAATGAGCAGTTCTTC	CASSVGLAGGLSYNEQFF
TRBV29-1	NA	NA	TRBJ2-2	TGCAGCGTTGAAGGGAACGGGCGGACCGGGGAGCTGTTTTTT	CSVEGNGRTGELFF
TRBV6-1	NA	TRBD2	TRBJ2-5	TGTGCCAGCAGTGAATTGTGGGCGGGGGATCGTGGGACCCAGTACTTC	CASSELWAGDRGTQYF
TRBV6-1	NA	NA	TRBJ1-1	TGTGCCAGCAGTGTATCGGGCACTGAAGCTTTCTTT	CASSVSGTEAFF